This TCR beta chain was identified during a study of cytotoxic CD8 clonotypes in ibrutinib-treated CLL. The overall study: Under twelve relapsed/refractory, roughly 15 treatment-naive; under 18 IGHV unmutated. Partial response was seen in about 25 patients and complete response in 2; after median 68 months, around 14 stayed remitted, some twelve progressed. Study-wide findings and caveats: Whereas clonality rose at ibrutinib response, it declined toward baseline at progression.

The V and J ends lost 1 base and 0 bases respectively, with 12 bases between them. CDR1 is LNHDA, CDR2 SQIVND, per germline (reference sequence). The length of the CDR3 is 16 residues. Sequencing was performed with immunoSEQ multiplex PCR; in TCRdb, only in-frame clones are kept and a portion is missing. The sample yields some 200,000 clones, roughly 79% seen once. On this clone itself: Its antigen is undetermined.

This material consisted of PBMCs, taken after 12 months of ibrutinib treatment. This clonotype was sampled from a human donor with chronic lymphocytic leukemia. The V call is TRBV19, the J call TRBJ1-2, with TRBD1 as a possible D gene (6 bases). CDR3: CASSIGADRTNYGYTF. The CDR3 bases are TGTGCCAGTAGTATAGGAGCGGACAGAACTAACTATGGCTACACCTTC.